These T cell receptor beta chains were read from a single sample in a study of blood T cell repertoires in COVID-19. Sequencing used immunoSEQ multiplex PCR; TCRdb keeps in-frame clones, though not all of them. The sample shows about 260,000 clones, approximately 82% of them seen only once. The sequenced sample consisted of peripheral blood. The receptors here all came from a woman of 80 years or more with acute or convalescent COVID-19. The CDR3 runs from the conserved cysteine through the conserved F or W. D genes are given only for firm matches. Clone size appears in some rows only: once, few, many, or a class for an expanded clone.

>NA|TRBV7-9|TRBJ1-3|NA
TGTGCCAGCAGCTCGACAGGAAACACCATATATTTT
CASSSTGNTIYF
>few|TRBV10-3|TRBJ2-2|NA
TGTGCCATCAGTGAGACTAACCCAACCAGCGGGGAGCTGTTTTTT
CAISETNPTSGELFF
>NA|TRBV19|TRBJ1-5|NA
TGTGCCAGTAGTATCAGGGGCCACAATCAGCCCCAGCATTTT
CASSIRGHNQPQHF
>NA|TRBV18|TRBJ2-6|NA
TGTGCCAGCTCACCTTCGGACAGAATAGCCGTCCTGACTTTC
CASSPSDRIAVLTF
>NA|TRBV6-5|TRBJ2-1|TRBD2
TGTGCCAGCAGCCGCGGAGCGGGGGTAAATGAGCAGTTCTTC
CASSRGAGVNEQFF
>NA|TRBV12-1|TRBJ2-7|NA
TGTGCCAGCAGCTTTGATCGGACATTCAACTACGAGCAGTACTTC
CASSFDRTFNYEQYF
>NA|TRBV19|TRBJ2-2|NA
TGTGCCAGTAGTATGCGACAACCGAACACCGGGGAGCTGTTTTTT
CASSMRQPNTGELFF
>NA|TRBV7-8|TRBJ2-7|TRBD1
TGTGCCAGCAGCCCCAGACCCGGGACAGGGAACAAGGGCCTAGAGCAGTACTTC
CASSPRPGTGNKGLEQYF
>NA|TRBV5-4|TRBJ2-1|NA
TGTGCCAGCAGCTCCGGACTCGCCTACAATGAGCAGTTCTTC
CASSSGLAYNEQFF
>NA|TRBV5-6|TRBJ2-1|TRBD2
TGTGCCAGCAGCTTGGCCACCGGGACTAACTACAATGAGCAGTTCTTC
CASSLATGTNYNEQFF
>NA|TRBV7-9|TRBJ1-2|NA
TGTGCCAGCAGCTCCGGGACATCCGGAAGGGACTATGGCTACACCTTC
CASSSGTSGRDYGYTF
>NA|TRBV7-9|TRBJ2-1|TRBD2
TGTGCCAGCAGCTTAAATAGCGGGAGAGGAATCGATGAGCAGTTCTTC
CASSLNSGRGIDEQFF
>NA|TRBV6-2/TRBV6-3|TRBJ2-2|TRBD1
TGTGCCAGCAGTGACTTTGACAGGGCAGGCACCGGGGAGCTGTTTTTT
CASSDFDRAGTGELFF
>few|TRBV28|TRBJ1-4|NA
TGTGCCAGCAGGGGCCAGGTGGCCGCTAATGAAAAACTGTTTTTT
CASRGQVAANEKLFF
>NA|TRBV10-3|TRBJ2-3|TRBD2
TGTGCCATCAGTGGCGGACTAGCGAGCACAGATACGCAGTATTTT
CAISGGLASTDTQYF
>NA|TRBV19|TRBJ2-7|TRBD2
TGTGCCAGTAGTAGGACTAGCGGGAGACGTAACGAGCAGTACTTC
CASSRTSGRRNEQYF
>NA|TRBV14|TRBJ2-1|NA
TGTGCCAGCAGCCAGGGCTATGAGCAGTTCTTC
CASSQGYEQFF